This T cell receptor beta chain stems from a study of blood T cell repertoires in COVID-19. Across the whole study: PBMCs, B-cell-depleted T cells, or T cells were the source of the cDNA or gDNA that made up the material.

Here immunoSEQ multiplex PCR was the method, and the copy in TCRdb shows in-frame clones only, minus some. The sample lists 80,000 to 100,000 clones, around nine tenths seen once, with roughly 4.2% in the top ten. The CDR3 is 14 amino acids. CDR1 is SGHTA, CDR2 FQGTGA, per germline. V was clipped by 1 base and J by 5 bases; unmatched bases: 3. This rearrangement joins TRBV7-3 to TRBJ2-3; 7 bases align to TRBD1. This clonotype was sampled from a human donor with COVID-19, enrolled during active disease. The donor label of this sample is uncertain. Sequenced input: peripheral blood. CDR3 sequence reads: CASSLNPGGDTQYF. CDR3 DNA: TGTGCCAGCAGCTTAAACCCAGGGGGAGATACGCAGTATTTT.